This T cell receptor beta chain comes out of a study of vaccination effects on CD4 cells after COVID-19. Looking at the study overall: Each participant was administered two doses of either the BNT162b2 or the mRNA-1273 vaccine. Study results and limitations: Late in the post-vaccination period, infection-induced and vaccine-induced clones underwent marked clonal contraction.

Ahead of sequencing, the ViraFEST assay grew antigen-specific CD4+ T cells using viral peptide pools. At the end of approximately 10 days of culture, CD4+ T cells were isolated. Recipients of the vaccine had no prior SARS-CoV-2 infection and negative nucleocapsid antibodies. Cultures got half-medium changes with IL-2 on days 3 and 7. J lost 7 bases, V lost 5 bases, and 7 bases had no gene match. Per germline, CDR1 SGHTA and CDR2 FQGNSA. This CDR3 has 13 residues. Only in-frame clones appear in the TCRdb table, and some are missing; sequencing was by immunoSEQ multiplex PCR. The profile shows about 48,000 clones, 75% to 85% of them singletons. In its sample, this clone was seen a few times. Its antigen remains unidentified.

The genes are TRBV7-2 and TRBJ1-2, with 7 bases identical to TRBD1. The sample was CD4+ T cells from PBMCs cultured with HCoV-OC43 spike peptides, taken before COVID-19 vaccination. Indicated subset: HCoV-OC43 spike overlapping peptide pool stimulation. This clonotype was sampled from a human donor who received a COVID-19 vaccine. The CDR3 protein is CASSLDRAAGYTF. The CDR3 region has the DNA TGTGCCAGCAGCCTTGACAGGGCCGCTGGCTACACCTTC.